The rows below give T cell receptor beta chains drawn from one sample of a study of T cell repertoires in cytomegalovirus infection. TCRdb fed the reads into MiXCR, producing one record per CDR3 protein. The table includes about 530,000 distinct CDR3 sequences, about 26% detected once. Sequenced input: PBMCs. The receptors originated from a human donor in good health (CMV status not recorded). Some clones in this sample may be carry-over from other donors' samples. Each CDR3 is given with its conserved first and last residue. The D gene is left open where the match is weak.

v_call d_call cdr3_aa
TRBV9 TRBD2 CASSRLIAGGHNEQFF
TRBV7-8 TRBD1 CASSLRTGWDTEAFF
TRBV30 TRBD2 CAWVAGGSYNEQFF
TRBV28 - CASGSNRDSPLHF
TRBV30 - CAWAPGPLNQPQHF
TRBV28 TRBD1 CASSLDRGHQPQHF
TRBV7-2 - CASSPDTSSYEQYF
TRBV7-9 - CASSSGGGVGAEAFF
TRBV12-3/TRBV12-4 - CASSQEQIPGELFF
TRBV12-3/TRBV12-4 TRBD1 CASSLSQGVGSFF
TRBV6-6 TRBD2 CASSYQLTSSGRTDTQYF
TRBV7-6 - CASTHGGETQYF
TRBV6-1 - CASSPGRILMNTEAFF
TRBV6-2/TRBV6-3 - CASNEGISNQPQHF
TRBV4-3 - CASSHSQSQSGANVLTF